These 10 T cell receptor beta chains were sequenced from one sample in a study of post-analysis software for immune sequencing data. These TCRs' antigens remain unknown. General study points: Relative to controls, patients had several TRBV segments at higher frequency, with TRBV5-6, TRBV5-1 and TRBV20-1 among these.

TCR beta cDNA libraries had unique molecular identifiers. TCRdb re-derived calls from the PCR reads in MiXCR, one entry per CDR3 protein. Found here are hundreds of thousands of distinct CDR3 sequences, roughly three fifths of them singletons; the top ten hold around 10%. The sample comprised blood. These TCRs come from a girl under 10 years old with multiple sclerosis.

V gene TRBV5-1 combines with J gene TRBJ2-5; TRBD1 or TRBD2 may be the D gene (5 bases each). V lost 2 bases, J lost 5 bases, and 16 bases lay in between. This CDR3 comprises 15 residues. CDR1 is SGHRS, CDR2 YFSETQ, per germline. DNA of the CDR3: TGCGCCAGCAGCTTCCGCTGGGATGAGGGGGAGACCCAGTACTTC. Residues: CASSFRWDEGETQYF. Looking up the rest from reference TRBV5-1 and TRBJ2-5 gives the full variable domain: KAGVTQTPRYLIKTRGQQVTLSCSPISGHRSVSWYQQTPGQGLQFLFEYFSETQRNKGNFPGRFSGRQFSNSRSEMNVSTLELGDSALYLCASSFRWDEGETQYFGPGTRLLVL.

The CDR3, as DNA: TGTGCCAGCAGCCAAGAACCCCAGGGTCGAAATGTTCACGAGCAGTACTTC. The encoded protein is CASSQEPQGRNVHEQYF. The chain is built from TRBV3-1 and TRBJ2-5, with a tentative D call TRBD1 (5 bases). With the DNA end fitting TRBJ2-7 better, the J assignment may be wrong. This CDR3 has 17 amino acids. The germline V gene encodes CDR1 LGHDT and CDR2 YNNKEL (reference sequence).

This chain links TRBV7-2 with TRBJ2-1, with D perhaps assigned TRBD1 or TRBD2 (5 bases each). This CDR3 has 16 residues. Trimming pared 5 bases from V and 8 bases from J, leaving 22 bases between. Germline CDR1 is SGHTA and CDR2 is FQGNSA. The CDR3 is CASSPRVGTFADEQFF. The CDR3 DNA reads as TGTGCCAGCAGCCCAAGGGTCGGGACGTTCGCCGATGAGCAGTTCTTC.

This clonotype was observed a few times. The CDR3 protein is CASSTSGGAGNEQFF. The CDR3 coding sequence is TGTGCCAGCAGTACGAGCGGGGGGGCCGGTAATGAGCAGTTCTTC. The rearrangement links TRBV5-6 to TRBJ2-1; 10 bases line up with TRBD2. Germline V CDR1 and CDR2: SGHDT, YYEEEE. The trim removed 5 bases at V and 7 bases at J, leaving 9 bases unmatched. The CDR3 consists of 15 residues.

This clonotype was seen a handful of times. The V call is TRBV6-2 or TRBV6-3, the J call TRBJ2-5; D gene uncertain. The CDR3 covers 16 residues. V dropped 5 bases and J dropped 5 bases, with 21 bases sitting between them. From germline, CDR1 is MNHEY and CDR2 SVGEGT. The CDR3 bases are TGTGCCAGCAGTAGGTCGACGGCCGTAACGAGGGAGACCCAGTACTTC. Its translation is CASSRSTAVTRETQYF.

This clonotype was observed a handful of times. The chain joins TRBV4-2 to TRBJ2-3, with 8 bases aligning to TRBD2. Germline CDR1 LGHNA, CDR2 YNFKEQ. The CDR3 has 16 amino acids. Trimming at V came to 4 bases and at J to 6 bases, leaving 12 bases not matched to a gene. The CDR3 DNA follows: TGTGCCAGCAGCCTCGGAGCGGGAGTAAATGTGGATACGCAGTATTTT. It yields the protein CASSLGAGVNVDTQYF.

This clonotype was seen only once. The CDR3 does not end in the conserved phenylalanine or tryptophan, so this is likely a read error. The rearrangement joins TRBV6-2 or TRBV6-3 to TRBJ2-3; 13 positions match TRBD2. The germline V gene has CDR1 MNHEY and CDR2 SVGEGT. The CDR3 runs 16 residues. Trimming removed 4 bases from V and 2 bases from J; junction bases left unmatched: 3. CDR3 amino acids: CASSSGLAGNTDTQYL. CDR3 sequence (DNA): TGTGCCAGCAGTTCGGGACTAGCGGGGAACACAGATACGCAGTATTTA.

CDR3 loop: CASNRLSYGYTF. The CDR3 DNA is TGTGCCAGCAACCGACTGAGCTATGGCTACACCTTC. This chain joins TRBV9 and TRBJ1-2; D remains unclear. Germline lookup yields CDR1 SGDLS and CDR2 YYNGEE. The ends were cut back, 6 bases at V and 4 bases at J, with 10 bases in the middle. CDR3 length equals 12 residues.

This clonotype was picked up a small number of times. V is TRBV24-1 and J is TRBJ2-3; 9 bases agree with TRBD1. Per germline, CDR1 KGHDR and CDR2 SFDVKD. The CDR3 length is 15 residues. Losses at the gene ends were 5 bases for V and 2 bases for J; bases not matched to a gene: 4. The CDR3 here is CATSGTGELTDTQYF. In nucleotides, the CDR3 is TGTGCCACCAGTGGGACAGGGGAACTCACAGATACGCAGTATTTT.

V gene TRBV6-2 or TRBV6-3 combines with J gene TRBJ2-5; perhaps TRBD2 as D (5 bases). This CDR3 contains 15 residues. Per the germline V gene, CDR1 is MNHEY and CDR2 is SVGEGT. Trimming removed 5 bases from V and 8 bases from J, with 21 bases in between. The CDR3 DNA reads as TGTGCCAGCAGTCCGCCTGGACTTTACAAGAATACCCAGTACTTC. Protein sequence: CASSPPGLYKNTQYF.